This T cell receptor (beta chain) was profiled in a study of shared T cell receptors in the human thymus. CDR1 and CDR2 (germline): SGHDN, FVKESK. V was shortened by 0 bases and J by 5 bases, with 16 bases between the two germline ends. The CDR3 loop spans 16 amino acids. Method: immunoSEQ multiplex PCR; TCRdb's copy keeps in-frame clones and lacks some. The table records about 730,000 clones, approximately 85% of them present only once. This same sample was also part of a study on human thymus T cells. That paper notes: Corrective cardiac operations yielded the resected thymus tissue. Related research examined unrelated individuals and reported that their thymic repertoires overlapped highly.

The sequence was collected from a girl under three years old with a congenital heart defect. What was sequenced was thymocytes. The rearrangement links TRBV14 to TRBJ1-2; perhaps TRBD1 as D (6 bases). CDR3 sequence reads: CASSQDPRGRGYGYTF. The CDR3 DNA sequence: TGTGCCAGCAGCCAAGATCCACGGGGGCGGGGGTATGGCTACACCTTC.